The entry that follows covers one T cell receptor (beta chain) sequence. The data belong to a study of shared clonotypes between healthy human individuals. Generated by immunoSEQ multiplex PCR, the TCRdb table keeps only in-frame clones and is missing some. The table shows roughly 2,500,000 clones, with roughly 93% occurring only once. This CDR3 comprises 16 residues. V lost 5 bases, J lost 0 bases, and 15 bases lay in between. Per the germline V gene, CDR1 is SGHTA and CDR2 is FQGNSA. This TCR was recovered from a man younger than 35 in good health. Some clones in this sample may be carry-over from other donors' samples. Sequenced sample: naive CD4+ T cells from PBMCs. Subset reported: CD45RA+ positively selected. The rearrangement uses TRBV7-2 and TRBJ2-3; a weak D match, TRBD2 (5 bases). The CDR3 coding sequence is TGTGCCAGCAGCCTCCAGCCTGGCGGGAGCACAGATACGCAGTATTTT. This translates into CASSLQPGGSTDTQYF.